These 17 T cell receptor beta chains came from one sample sequenced in a study of monozygotic twins with inflammatory bowel disease. TCRdb reprocessed the 5' RACE reads and reports one entry per CDR3 protein, with no DNA. Its table records around 99,000 distinct CDR3 sequences. The sequencing input was blood. Receptor source: a human donor with ulcerative colitis or Crohn's disease, or a healthy co-twin of an affected twin (not recorded which).

The rearrangement links TRBV4-2 to TRBJ2-2; there is no DNA to check the TCRdb D call of TRBD2. CDR1 is LGHNA, CDR2 YNFKEQ, per germline. This CDR3 has 15 residues. The CDR3 spells CASSPSGGNTGELFF.

This chain connects TRBV27 to TRBJ2-7; the TRBD1 assignment by TCRdb is unverifiable without DNA. This CDR3 spans 13 amino acids. Germline V gives CDR1 MNHEY, CDR2 SMNVEV (reference sequence). CDR3 sequence: CASNIFPGGEQYF.

The chain links TRBV24-1 to TRBJ1-4; TCRdb reports TRBD1, a call that lacks DNA to check it against. The CDR3 loop spans 16 amino acids. Germline CDR1 KGHDR, CDR2 SFDVKD. CDR3 sequence: CATSDSSGVPNEKLFF.

The gene calls are TRBV20-1 and TRBJ2-3. Looked up from germline, CDR1 is DFQATT and CDR2 is SNEGSKA (reference sequence). This CDR3 region has 14 residues. The CDR3 here is CSARFGGSTDTQYF.

The J gene is TRBJ2-7, the V gene TRBV7-9; TCRdb indicates TRBD1, and absent DNA this call remains unverified. Germline CDR1 is SEHNR and CDR2 is FQNEAQ (reference sequence). This CDR3 has 16 residues. CDR3 protein: CASSPWTGEFSYEQYF. Complete variable domain (other parts from reference TRBV7-9 and TRBJ2-7): DTGVSQNPRHKITKRGQNVTFRCDPISEHNRLYWYRQTLGQGPEFLTYFQNEAQLEKSRLLSDRFSAERPKGSFSTLEIQRTEQGDSAMYLCASSPWTGEFSYEQYFGPGTRLTVT.

V usage is TRBV5-5 and J usage is TRBJ2-3; with no DNA, the TCRdb D assignment of TRBD1 cannot be verified. Germline CDR1 is SGHKS and CDR2 is YYEKEE (reference sequence). The CDR3 contains 15 residues. CDR3 amino acids: CASSAWSTGVDTQYF.

The V and J genes are TRBV9 and TRBJ1-1. The CDR3 loop spans 13 amino acids. The V gene's germline CDR1 is SGDLS and CDR2 YYNGEE. CDR3: CASSMTMNTEAFF.

The chain employs TRBV20-1 and TRBJ2-7; the D call from TCRdb, TRBD2, cannot be confirmed without DNA. The CDR3 is 13 residues long. From germline, CDR1 is DFQATT and CDR2 SNEGSKA (reference sequence). Here the CDR3 reads CSARTSGSYEQYF.

This chain links TRBV10-3 with TRBJ2-1; checking the TCRdb D call of TRBD1 is not possible without DNA. The CDR3 contains 16 residues. CDR1 and CDR2 (germline): ENHRY, SYGVKD. CDR3 in amino acids: CATSALGSGGYNEQFF.

The chain uses TRBV5-1 and TRBJ1-5; TCRdb designates TRBD1, a call that cannot be tested without DNA. The CDR3 is 16 amino acids. Germline CDR1 SGHRS, CDR2 YFSETQ. Here the CDR3 reads CASSLGVTGGGQPQHF.

The chain recombines TRBV5-6 with TRBJ1-3; the D call of TRBD1 rests on TCRdb alone, since no DNA is present to check it. Germline CDR1 SGHDT, CDR2 YYEEEE. The CDR3 runs 18 residues. CDR3 amino acids: CASSPLADSFSSGNTIYF.

The CDR3 is CASSGGQGRVYTF. V and J are TRBV5-1 and TRBJ1-2; TCRdb lists TRBD1, though no DNA is available to test this call. Germline V gene data show CDR1 as SGHRS and CDR2 as YFSETQ. The CDR3 extends over 13 amino acids.

This sequence joins TRBV5-1 and TRBJ2-1; TCRdb lists TRBD2, though no DNA is available to test this call. The germline CDR1 and CDR2 sequences are SGHRS and YFSETQ. The CDR3 totals 17 residues. CDR3: CASTLLAGGVGYNEQFF.

The V gene is TRBV7-8, the J gene TRBJ2-1. This CDR3 is built from 13 residues. Looked up from germline, CDR1 is SGHVS and CDR2 is FQNEAQ. CDR3 amino acids: CASSWSSYNEQFF.

This sequence joins TRBV5-1 and TRBJ2-3; the TCRdb D gene call, TRBD2, has no DNA to confirm it. From germline, CDR1 is SGHRS and CDR2 YFSETQ. The CDR3 covers 15 residues. The CDR3 region is CASSPPLGSTDTQYF.

The chain couples TRBV5-1 to TRBJ2-1. Germline V gene data show CDR1 as SGHRS and CDR2 as YFSETQ. The CDR3 loop spans 16 amino acids. CDR3 in amino acids: CASSLGDKSWHNEQFF.

This chain links TRBV5-1 with TRBJ2-7. The germline V gene encodes CDR1 SGHRS and CDR2 YFSETQ. CDR3 length: 14 amino acids. The CDR3 protein is CASSEESATYEQYF.